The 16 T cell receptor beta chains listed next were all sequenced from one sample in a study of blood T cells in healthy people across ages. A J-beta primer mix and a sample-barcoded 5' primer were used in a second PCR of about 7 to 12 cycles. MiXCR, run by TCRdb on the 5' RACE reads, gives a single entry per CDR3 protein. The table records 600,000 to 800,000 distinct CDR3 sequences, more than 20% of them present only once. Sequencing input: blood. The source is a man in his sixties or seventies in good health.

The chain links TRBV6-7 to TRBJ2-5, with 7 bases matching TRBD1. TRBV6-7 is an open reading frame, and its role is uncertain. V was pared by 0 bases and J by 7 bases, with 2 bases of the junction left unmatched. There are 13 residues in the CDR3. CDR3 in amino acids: CASSYSGGGTQYF. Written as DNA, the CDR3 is TGTGCCAGCAGTTACTCAGGGGGCGGGACCCAGTACTTC.

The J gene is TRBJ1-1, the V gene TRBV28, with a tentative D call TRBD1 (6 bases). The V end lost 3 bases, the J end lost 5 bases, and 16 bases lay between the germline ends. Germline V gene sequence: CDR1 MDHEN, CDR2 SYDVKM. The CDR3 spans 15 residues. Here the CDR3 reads CASSFQSGGQTEAFF. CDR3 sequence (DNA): TGTGCCAGCAGTTTTCAGTCCGGGGGGCAGACTGAAGCTTTCTTT.

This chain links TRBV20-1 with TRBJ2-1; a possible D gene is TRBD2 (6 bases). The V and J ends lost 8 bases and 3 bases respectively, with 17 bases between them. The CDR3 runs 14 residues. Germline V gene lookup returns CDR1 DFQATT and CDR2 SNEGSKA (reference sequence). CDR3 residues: CSPRIGSIYNEQFF. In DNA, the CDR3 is TGCAGTCCCCGAATCGGGAGCATCTACAATGAGCAGTTCTTC.

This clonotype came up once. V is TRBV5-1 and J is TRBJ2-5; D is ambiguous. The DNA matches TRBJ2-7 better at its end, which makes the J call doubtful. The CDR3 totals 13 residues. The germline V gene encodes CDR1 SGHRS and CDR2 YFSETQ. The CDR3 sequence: CASSAGPSAEQYF. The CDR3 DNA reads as TGCGCCAGCAGCGCCGGACCATCAGCCGAGCAGTACTTC.

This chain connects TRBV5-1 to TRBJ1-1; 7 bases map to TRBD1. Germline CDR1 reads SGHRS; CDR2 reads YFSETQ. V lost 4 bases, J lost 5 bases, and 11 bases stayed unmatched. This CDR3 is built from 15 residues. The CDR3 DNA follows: TGCGCCAGCAGCGCCCAGACAGGGCTAAGGACTGAAGCTTTCTTT. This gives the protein CASSAQTGLRTEAFF.

For the CDR3, the DNA is TGTGCCAGCAGCTTACAGGCTCCTGAGACCCAGTACTTC. Its translation: CASSLQAPETQYF. The chain employs TRBV7-2 and TRBJ2-5; D gene unclear. The germline V gene has CDR1 SGHTA and CDR2 FQGNSA. V was clipped by 2 bases and J by 5 bases, with 9 bases between them. The CDR3 covers 13 residues.

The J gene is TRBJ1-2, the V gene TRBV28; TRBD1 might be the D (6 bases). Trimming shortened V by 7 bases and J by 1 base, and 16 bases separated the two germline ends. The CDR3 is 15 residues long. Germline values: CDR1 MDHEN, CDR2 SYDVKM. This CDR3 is CASTPGHLINYGYTF. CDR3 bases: TGTGCCAGCACCCCGGGACACTTGATTAACTATGGCTACACCTTC.

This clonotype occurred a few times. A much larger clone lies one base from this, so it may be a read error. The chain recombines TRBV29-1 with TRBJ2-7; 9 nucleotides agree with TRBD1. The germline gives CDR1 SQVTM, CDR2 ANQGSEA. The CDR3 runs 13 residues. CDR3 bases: TGCGGTGTAGCCGGGACAGGGATCTACGAGCAGTACTTC. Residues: CGVAGTGIYEQYF.

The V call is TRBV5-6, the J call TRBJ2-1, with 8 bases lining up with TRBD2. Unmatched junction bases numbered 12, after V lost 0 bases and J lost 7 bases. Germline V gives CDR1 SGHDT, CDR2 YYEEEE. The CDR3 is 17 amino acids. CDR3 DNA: TGTGCCAGCAGCTTGGCGGGGGGGGCTGGGACCAGGAATGAGCAGTTCTTC. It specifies CASSLAGGAGTRNEQFF. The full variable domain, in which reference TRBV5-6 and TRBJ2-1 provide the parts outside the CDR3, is DAGVTQSPTHLIKTRGQQVTLRCSPKSGHDTVSWYQQALGQGPQFIFQYYEEEERQRGNFPDRFSGHQFPNYSSELNVNALLLGDSALYLCASSLAGGAGTRNEQFFGPGTRLTVL.

The CDR3 sequence: CASSHRLAGNNEQFF. In DNA form, the CDR3 reads TGTGCCAGCAGCCATCGACTAGCGGGTAACAATGAGCAGTTCTTC. The V and J genes are TRBV6-5 and TRBJ2-1; 10 nucleotides line up with TRBD2. There are 15 residues in the CDR3. Losses at the gene ends were 6 bases for V and 5 bases for J; bases not matched to a gene: 7. CDR1 is MNHEY, CDR2 SVGAGI, per germline.

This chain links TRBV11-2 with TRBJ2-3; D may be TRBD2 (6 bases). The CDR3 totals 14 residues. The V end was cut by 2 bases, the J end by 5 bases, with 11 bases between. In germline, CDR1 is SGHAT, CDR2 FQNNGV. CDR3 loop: CASSLTSPRDTQYF. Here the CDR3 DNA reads TGTGCCAGCAGCTTAACTAGCCCAAGAGATACGCAGTATTTT.

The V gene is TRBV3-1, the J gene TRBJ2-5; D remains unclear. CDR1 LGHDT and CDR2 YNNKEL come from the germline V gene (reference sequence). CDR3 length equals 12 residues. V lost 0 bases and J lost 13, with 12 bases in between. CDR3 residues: CASSQEFRYLYF. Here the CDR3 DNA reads TGTGCCAGCAGCCAAGAGTTCAGGTACCTGTACTTC.

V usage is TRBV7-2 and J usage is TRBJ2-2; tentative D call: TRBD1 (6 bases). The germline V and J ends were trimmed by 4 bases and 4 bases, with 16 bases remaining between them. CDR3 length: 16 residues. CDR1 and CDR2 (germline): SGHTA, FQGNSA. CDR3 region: CASSSIVGARTGELFF. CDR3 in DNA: TGTGCCAGCAGCTCCATTGTGGGGGCGCGCACCGGGGAGCTGTTTTTT.

CDR3 region: CASTSTGDYGYTF. CDR3 in DNA: TGTGCCAGCACCTCGACAGGGGACTATGGCTACACCTTC. The chain employs TRBV28 and TRBJ1-2, with 8 bases fitting TRBD1. V trimming: 7 bases; J trimming: 3 bases; junction bases outside the gene matches: 4. CDR1 is MDHEN, CDR2 SYDVKM, per germline. The CDR3 covers 13 residues.

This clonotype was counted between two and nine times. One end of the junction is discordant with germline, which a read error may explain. This chain's CDR3 is CASRPVGLAEQYF. The CDR3 DNA sequence: TGCGCCAGCAGGCCAGTGGGACTCGCGGAGCAGTACTTC. This chain joins TRBV27 and TRBJ2-5; weak D call: TRBD2 (6 bases). This CDR3 is 13 amino acids long. CDR1 and CDR2 (germline): MNHEY, SMNVEV (reference sequence).

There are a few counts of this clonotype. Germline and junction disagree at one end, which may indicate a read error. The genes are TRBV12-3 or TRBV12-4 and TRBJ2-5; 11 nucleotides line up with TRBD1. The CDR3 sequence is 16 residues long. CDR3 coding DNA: TGTGCCGGCAGTTTGGGGACAGGGGGTTTGCTTGAGACCCAGTACTTC. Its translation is CAGSLGTGGLLETQYF.